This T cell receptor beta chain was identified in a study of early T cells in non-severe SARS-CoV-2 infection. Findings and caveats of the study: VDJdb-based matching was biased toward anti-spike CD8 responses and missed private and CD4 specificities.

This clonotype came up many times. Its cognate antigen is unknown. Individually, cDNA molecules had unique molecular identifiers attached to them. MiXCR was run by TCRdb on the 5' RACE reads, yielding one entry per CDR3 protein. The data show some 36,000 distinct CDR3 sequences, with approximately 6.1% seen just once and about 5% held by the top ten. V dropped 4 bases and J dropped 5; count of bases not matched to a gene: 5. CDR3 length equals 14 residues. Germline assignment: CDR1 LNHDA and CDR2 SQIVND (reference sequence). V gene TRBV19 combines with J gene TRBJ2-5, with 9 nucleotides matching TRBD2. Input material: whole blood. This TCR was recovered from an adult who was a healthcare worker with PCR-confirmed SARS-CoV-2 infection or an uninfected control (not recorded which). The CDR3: CASSSSGRQETQYF. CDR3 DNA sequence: TGTGCCAGTAGTAGCAGCGGGAGGCAGGAGACCCAGTACTTC.